The source of this T cell receptor beta chain is a study of cytomegalovirus exposure and HLA in healthy donors. Findings and caveats of the study: Through in vitro validation, a few CMV-associated chains were shown to be specific for CMV antigens. In a later analysis, most CMV-associated TCR beta chains appeared HLA-restricted. CMV serostatus alone was available as immune exposure information.

In the PCR, 60 Vbeta and 13 Jbeta primers were used. Using immunoSEQ multiplex PCR, the repertoire was profiled, and TCRdb retains in-frame clones only, with some absent. The table records about 110,000 clones, about four fifths of them present only once. Germline V CDR1 and CDR2: SEHNR, FQNEAQ (reference sequence). With 2 bases removed from V and 5 bases from J, the gap between germline ends came to 21 bases. The CDR3 contains 18 residues. Note on this clone: What it binds is not known.

This TCR was sampled from a man aged 50 to 60 in good health and CMV-seronegative. This sequence joins TRBV7-9 and TRBJ2-2; maybe TRBD1 (6 bases). The material sequenced was PBMCs. CDR3 region: CASSLSRPDSSGTGELFF. DNA for the CDR3: TGTGCCAGCAGCTTATCCCGCCCGGACAGTTCTGGTACCGGGGAGCTGTTTTTT.